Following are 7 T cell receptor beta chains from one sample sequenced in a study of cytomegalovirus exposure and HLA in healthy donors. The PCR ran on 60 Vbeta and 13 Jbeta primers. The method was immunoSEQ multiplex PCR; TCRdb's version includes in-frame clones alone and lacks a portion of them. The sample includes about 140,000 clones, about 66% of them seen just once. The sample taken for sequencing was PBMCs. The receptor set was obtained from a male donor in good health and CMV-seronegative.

In nucleotides, the CDR3 is TGTGCCGGCAGCAGGGGAAGGAACAGGGGTGGGCCCCTCCACTTT. It translates to CAGSRGRNRGGPLHF. The chain combines TRBV21-1 with TRBJ1-6; the table's D call TRBD1 went unverified against the DNA. TRBV21-1 counts as a pseudogene. The CDR3 has 15 amino acids.

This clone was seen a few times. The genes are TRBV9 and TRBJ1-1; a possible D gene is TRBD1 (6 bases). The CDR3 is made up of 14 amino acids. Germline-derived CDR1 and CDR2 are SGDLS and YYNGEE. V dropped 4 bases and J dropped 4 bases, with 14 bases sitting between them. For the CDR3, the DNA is TGTGCCAGCAGCCCCAATCGAGGGGGCACTGAAGCTTTCTTT. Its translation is CASSPNRGGTEAFF.

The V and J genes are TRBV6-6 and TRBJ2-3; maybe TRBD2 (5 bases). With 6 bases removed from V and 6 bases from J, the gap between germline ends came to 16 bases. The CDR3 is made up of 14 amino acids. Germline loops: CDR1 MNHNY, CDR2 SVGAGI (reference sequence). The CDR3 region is CASRDWSEPDTQYF. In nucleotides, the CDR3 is TGTGCCAGCAGGGACTGGAGCGAGCCTGATACGCAGTATTTT.

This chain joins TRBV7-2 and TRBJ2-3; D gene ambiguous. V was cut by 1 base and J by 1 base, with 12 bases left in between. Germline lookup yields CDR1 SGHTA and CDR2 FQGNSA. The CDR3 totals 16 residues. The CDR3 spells CASSLDAISGTDTQYF. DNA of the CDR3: TGTGCCAGCAGCTTAGACGCTATCTCGGGCACAGATACGCAGTATTTT.

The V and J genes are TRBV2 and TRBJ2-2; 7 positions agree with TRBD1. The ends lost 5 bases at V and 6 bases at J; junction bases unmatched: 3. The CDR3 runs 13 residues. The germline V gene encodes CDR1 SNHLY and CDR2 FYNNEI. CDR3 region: CASSITGAGELFF. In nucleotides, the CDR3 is TGTGCCAGCAGTATAACAGGGGCCGGGGAGCTGTTTTTT.

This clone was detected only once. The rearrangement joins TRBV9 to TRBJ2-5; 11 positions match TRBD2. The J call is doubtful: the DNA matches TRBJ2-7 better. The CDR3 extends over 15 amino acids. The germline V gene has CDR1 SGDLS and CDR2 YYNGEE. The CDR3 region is CASTLGLAVTYEQYF. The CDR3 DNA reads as TGTGCCAGCACCTTGGGACTAGCGGTAACCTACGAGCAGTACTTC.

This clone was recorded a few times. The CDR3 is CASSPQGVATNEKLFF. CDR3 nucleotides: TGTGCCAGCAGCCCCCAGGGGGTTGCAACTAATGAAAAACTGTTTTTT. V gene TRBV11-2 combines with J gene TRBJ1-4; TRBD1 matches at 7 bases. V shed 5 bases and J 0 bases; nucleotides not matched to a gene: 6. Germline V gene sequence: CDR1 SGHAT, CDR2 FQNNGV. The CDR3 covers 16 residues.